These T cell receptor beta chains were read from a single sample in a study of cytomegalovirus exposure and HLA in healthy donors. The method was immunoSEQ multiplex PCR; TCRdb's version includes in-frame clones alone and lacks a portion of them. Altogether 170,000 or so clones are present, about four fifths being singletons, with the ten largest covering just under 3%. Sequenced material: PBMCs. These receptors were obtained from a male donor in good health and CMV-seronegative. CDR3s include the opening cysteine and the closing phenylalanine or tryptophan. The D gene is left open where the match is weak. Size is omitted from some rows. Given values are once, few, many or a class for expanded clones.

CDR3aa	CDR3nt	d_gene	j_gene	v_gene	abundance
CASSHPRGQDNTEAFF	TGTGCCAGCAGTCACCCCAGGGGACAGGATAACACTGAAGCTTTCTTT	TRBD1	TRBJ1-1	TRBV6-6	NA
CASSPSLSGAYNEQFF	TGCGCCAGCAGCCCGAGCCTCAGCGGGGCGTACAATGAGCAGTTCTTC	TRBD2	TRBJ2-1	TRBV4-1	NA
CASNFSPGQGQETQYF	TGTGCCAGCAACTTCTCCCCGGGACAGGGGCAAGAGACCCAGTACTTC	TRBD1	TRBJ2-5	TRBV7-9	NA
CASSPGGQGSNTEAFF	TGTGCCAGCAGTCCAGGAGGACAGGGATCTAACACTGAAGCTTTCTTT	TRBD1	TRBJ1-1	TRBV6-4	NA
CASSLFLGQGSQPQHF	TGTGCCAGCAGCTTATTCCTCGGACAGGGGAGTCAGCCCCAGCATTTT	TRBD1	TRBJ1-5	TRBV7-2	NA
CAWKIRGGAGETQYF	TGTGCCTGGAAAATCCGCGGGGGCGCTGGGGAGACCCAGTACTTC	NA	TRBJ2-5	TRBV30	NA
CASSLLLAGVRETQYF	TGTGCCAGCAGCTTACTCCTAGCGGGAGTGCGGGAGACCCAGTACTTC	TRBD2	TRBJ2-5	TRBV7-9	NA
CASSPTGASNRPQHF	TGTGCCAGCTCACCAACAGGGGCGAGCAATCGGCCCCAGCATTTT	TRBD1	TRBJ1-5	TRBV18	NA
CASSLEGGGDTQYF	TGTGCCAGCAGTTTAGAGGGCGGTGGGGATACGCAGTATTTT	NA	TRBJ2-3	TRBV28	NA
CAWEDTGEGYTF	TGTGCCTGGGAAGATACAGGGGAAGGCTACACCTTC	TRBD1	TRBJ1-2	TRBV30	NA
CASSLGQGDQPQHF	TGCGCCAGCAGCTTGGGACAGGGAGATCAGCCCCAGCATTTT	TRBD1	TRBJ1-5	TRBV5-1	NA
CASSLGLVPYNEQFF	TGTGCCAGCAGCCTGGGTCTAGTGCCCTACAATGAGCAGTTCTTC	NA	TRBJ2-1	TRBV6-4	few
CAWSVWASGNTIYF	TGTGCCTGGAGTGTATGGGCCTCTGGAAACACCATATATTTT	NA	TRBJ1-3	TRBV30	once
CASSFIGLADQLRDEQYF	TGTGCCAGCAGTTTTATCGGACTAGCGGACCAGCTTAGGGACGAGCAGTACTTC	TRBD2	TRBJ2-7	TRBV28	NA
CASSNRGQGNTIYF	TGTGCCAGCAGTAACAGGGGGCAAGGAAACACCATATATTTT	TRBD1	TRBJ1-3	TRBV6-1	once
CASSQDRVGTEAFF	TGTGCCAGTAGTCAGGACAGGGTGGGCACTGAAGCTTTCTTT	TRBD1	TRBJ1-1	TRBV19	NA
CASSLRGSNTEAFF	TGTGCCAGCAGTTTAAGAGGGTCAAACACTGAAGCTTTCTTT	NA	TRBJ1-1	TRBV27	few
CASSIVNPGLAFYNEQFF	TGTGCCAGTAGTATAGTTAACCCGGGGCTAGCGTTTTACAATGAGCAGTTCTTC	NA	TRBJ2-1	TRBV19	NA
CASTLSTRSSYEQYF	TGCGCCAGCACCCTCTCGACTAGGAGCTCCTACGAGCAGTACTTC	NA	TRBJ2-7	TRBV5-1	NA
CASSYGTGRYAEQYF	TGTGCCAGCAGTTACGGGACAGGGAGGTACGCCGAGCAGTACTTC	TRBD1	TRBJ2-7	TRBV6-6	NA
CASKAGLATADTQYF	TGTGCCAGCAAGGCGGGTCTAGCCACTGCAGATACGCAGTATTTT	NA	TRBJ2-3	TRBV6-1	NA
CASSYRTGSGYTF	TGTGCCAGCAGCTACCGGACAGGCAGCGGCTACACCTTC	TRBD1	TRBJ1-2	TRBV9	NA
CASSAMGGGDQPQHF	TGTGCCAGCAGCGCTATGGGGGGGGGAGATCAGCCCCAGCATTTT	NA	TRBJ1-5	TRBV9	once
CASSLSRVNEKLFF	TGTGCCAGCAGTTTGTCCAGGGTTAATGAAAAACTGTTTTTT	NA	TRBJ1-4	TRBV6-1	NA
CASRLQGDYGYTF	TGTGCCAGCAGGCTACAGGGGGACTATGGCTACACCTTC	TRBD1	TRBJ1-2	TRBV6-5	NA
CASKLTGGGYGYTF	TGTGCCAGCAAATTGACAGGGGGAGGCTATGGCTACACCTTC	TRBD1	TRBJ1-2	TRBV11-2	few
CAARPDSLYGYTF	TGTGCCGCCCGACCGGACAGTCTCTATGGCTACACCTTC	NA	TRBJ1-2	TRBV6-5	NA
CASSHSTGKDEAFF	TGTGCCAGCAGCCACTCCACAGGGAAGGATGAAGCTTTCTTT	NA	TRBJ1-1	TRBV14	NA
CASSISSGGAHEQFF	TGTGCCAGCAGTATCTCTAGCGGGGGGGCACATGAGCAGTTCTTC	TRBD2	TRBJ2-1	TRBV6-4	NA
CASRTDNWVSNQPQHF	TGTGCCAGCAGGACTGATAACTGGGTTAGCAATCAGCCCCAGCATTTT	NA	TRBJ1-5	TRBV28	NA
CASRPTGGDNQPQHF	TGTGCCAGCAGGCCGACAGGGGGGGACAATCAGCCCCAGCATTTT	TRBD1	TRBJ1-5	TRBV6-5	NA
CASSLNADTSGNTIYF	TGTGCCAGCTCACTAAATGCGGACACCTCTGGAAACACCATATATTTT	NA	TRBJ1-3	TRBV18	NA
CASRRGPAGLYEQYF	TGTGCCAGCAGGCGGGGTCCAGCGGGACTTTACGAGCAGTACTTC	TRBD2	TRBJ2-7	TRBV27	NA
CASTQFTDTQYF	TGTGCCAGCACACAGTTCACAGATACGCAGTATTTT	NA	TRBJ2-3	TRBV6-1	NA
CASSSRTSGSSGELFF	TGTGCCAGCAGCTCCCGGACTAGCGGGAGCTCCGGGGAGCTGTTTTTT	TRBD2	TRBJ2-2	TRBV9	NA
CASSLDHFNEQFF	TGTGCCAGCAGCTTGGACCACTTCAATGAGCAGTTCTTC	NA	TRBJ2-1	TRBV5-4	NA
CSSTRPTDRAGTEAFF	TGTTCCAGCACACGACCCACGGACAGGGCAGGCACTGAAGCTTTCTTT	TRBD1	TRBJ1-1	TRBV7-9	few
CAISDSTTSPGSTDTQYF	TGTGCCATCAGTGATTCCACTACTAGTCCGGGGTCTACAGATACGCAGTATTTT	NA	TRBJ2-3	TRBV10-3	NA
CASSEFYGRNEQFF	TGTGCCAGCAGTGAATTCTACGGGAGGAATGAGCAGTTCTTC	TRBD2	TRBJ2-1	TRBV25-1	few
CASSQGGGGNQPQHF	TGTGCCAGCAGCCAAGGAGGGGGCGGCAATCAGCCCCAGCATTTT	TRBD1	TRBJ1-5	TRBV16	NA
CASSPEAGGYGGEQFF	TGCGCCAGCAGCCCGGAAGCGGGGGGTTATGGGGGTGAGCAGTTCTTC	TRBD2	TRBJ2-1	TRBV4-1	once
CASSAVAGAIGNEQFF	TGCGCCAGCAGCGCAGTAGCGGGAGCTATAGGGAATGAGCAGTTCTTC	TRBD2	TRBJ2-1	TRBV5-1	NA